The entry below describes one T cell receptor beta chain. This sample is drawn from a study of blood T cell repertoires in COVID-19. This CDR3 is 15 amino acids long. Germline loops: CDR1 ENHRY, CDR2 SYGVKD. The V end was cut by 0 bases, the J end by 2 bases, with 11 bases between. Recruits, aged roughly 18 to 89 years, lived in some 25 US areas. For recovered donors of Cohort 3, there were two negative PCRs, clearance, or symptom resolution. This table comes from immunoSEQ multiplex PCR, and its TCRdb copy is limited to in-frame clones, with some not included. The data show some 370,000 clones, around four fifths seen once.

This TCR came from a woman aged 45-65 years who had recovered from COVID-19. This chain joins TRBV10-3 and TRBJ2-7; no definite D call. Material for sequencing was PBMCs or T cells enriched from blood (not recorded which). This CDR3 is CAISESGGSTYEQYF. The CDR3 coding sequence is TGTGCCATCAGTGAGTCCGGCGGATCCACCTACGAGCAGTACTTC.